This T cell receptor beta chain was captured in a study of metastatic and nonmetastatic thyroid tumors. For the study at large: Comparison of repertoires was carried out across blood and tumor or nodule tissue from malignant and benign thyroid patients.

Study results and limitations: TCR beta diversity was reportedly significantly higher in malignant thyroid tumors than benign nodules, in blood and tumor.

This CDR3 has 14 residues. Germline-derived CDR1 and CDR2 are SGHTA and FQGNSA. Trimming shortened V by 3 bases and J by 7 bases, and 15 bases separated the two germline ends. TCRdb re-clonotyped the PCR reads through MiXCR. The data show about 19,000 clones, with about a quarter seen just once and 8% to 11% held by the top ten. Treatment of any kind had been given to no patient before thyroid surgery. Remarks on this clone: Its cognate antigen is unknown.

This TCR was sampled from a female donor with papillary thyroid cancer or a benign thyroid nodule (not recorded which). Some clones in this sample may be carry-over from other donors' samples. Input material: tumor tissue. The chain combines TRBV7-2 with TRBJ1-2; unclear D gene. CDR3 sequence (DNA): TGTGCCAGCAGCTTTGGGGTCTTAATTTCTGGCTACACCTTC. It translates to CASSFGVLISGYTF.